The present T cell receptor beta chain was sequenced within a study of persistence of HIV-infected CD4 T cells. The stimulus was lysate of CMV-infected fibroblasts, 10 ug/mL. Sorting of responding CD4+ T cells relied on upregulated CD40 ligand together with CD69. PBMCs were depleted of CD8+ T cells before stimulation. This was the immunoSEQ version 4 assay in survey mode. Produced via immunoSEQ multiplex PCR; TCRdb's table is partial and in-frame only. Among roughly 16,000 clones listed, about 61% were seen once. The CDR3 contains 16 residues. V was pared by 0 bases and J by 2 bases, with 13 bases between. Germline loops: CDR1 SGDLS, CDR2 YYNGEE. This clone appeared once. No antigen is known for it.

This material consisted of CD4+ T cells sorted from PBMCs after roughly 20-hour stimulation, taken from a patient who received antiretroviral therapy. The origin of this receptor is an adult woman with HIV who was CMV-seropositive. This chain joins TRBV9 and TRBJ2-3; weak D call: TRBD2 (7 bases). CDR3 in DNA: TGTGCCAGCAGCGTAGTCGGGGGGCTCCCCACAGATACGCAGTATTTT. This codes for CASSVVGGLPTDTQYF.